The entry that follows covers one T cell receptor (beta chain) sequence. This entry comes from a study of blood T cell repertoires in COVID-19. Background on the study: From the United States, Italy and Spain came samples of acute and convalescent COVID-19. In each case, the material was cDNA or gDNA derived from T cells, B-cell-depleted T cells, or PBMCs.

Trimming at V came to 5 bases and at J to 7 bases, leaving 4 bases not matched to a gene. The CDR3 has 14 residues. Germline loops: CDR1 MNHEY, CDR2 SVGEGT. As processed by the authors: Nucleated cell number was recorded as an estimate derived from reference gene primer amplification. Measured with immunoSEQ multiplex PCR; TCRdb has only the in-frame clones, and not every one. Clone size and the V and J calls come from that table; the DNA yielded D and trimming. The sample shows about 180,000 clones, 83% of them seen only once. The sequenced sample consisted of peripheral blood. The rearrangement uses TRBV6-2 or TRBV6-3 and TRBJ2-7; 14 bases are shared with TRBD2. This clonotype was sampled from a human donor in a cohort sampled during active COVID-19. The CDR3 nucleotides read TGTGCCAGCAGTCGACTAGCGGGAGGGGGGGAGCAGTACTTC. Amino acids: CASSRLAGGGEQYF.